The entry below gives a single T cell receptor (beta chain) sequence along with its context. Its antigen remains unknown. Germline V CDR1 and CDR2: KGHSH, LQKENI. The CDR3 is 13 residues long. The ends were cut back, 3 bases at V and 6 bases at J, with 10 bases in the middle. The data belong to a study of radiation and T cells in renal cell carcinoma. Study findings and constraints: From baseline, blood top tumor clonotypes peaked at 2 weeks post-radiation.

TCRdb keeps only in-frame clones here, not all; method: immunoSEQ multiplex PCR. The sample includes 97,000 or so clones, 84% seen only once; the top ten take 6% to 9%. Regarding time point: blood 4 weeks post-SBRT, at nephrectomy. Sample treatment: 15 Gy SBRT to primary tumor, nephrectomy 4 weeks later. Nephrectomy followed 15 Gy stereotactic body radiation by 4 weeks. The tumor was a clear cell renal cell carcinoma. Sequencing was performed on blood, taken from a patient whose treatment included radiotherapy and nephrectomy. The V and J genes are TRBV18 and TRBJ2-3; no clear D. The clonotype comes from a man in his 60s with renal cell carcinoma. The DNA of the CDR3 is TGTGCCAGCTCACCTAACCCTGGGGATACGCAGTATTTT. Its protein product is CASSPNPGDTQYF.